This T cell receptor beta chain came from a study of T cell responses to AZD1222 COVID-19 vaccine. Study-level results: Females outnumbered males among donors, who were mostly white British; clonal diversity was possibly underestimated. Spike regions recognized by vaccine-associated CD4 TCRs spanned the protein, led by 160-218 and 743-854. The number of AZD1222 recipients seropositive at baseline was only five or six.

V was clipped by 0 bases and J by 6 bases; unmatched bases: 8. Germline V gives CDR1 SGHRS, CDR2 YFSETQ. The length of the CDR3 is 16 residues. As concerns this clone: Antigen unknown.

The data were produced by immunoSEQ multiplex PCR, yet TCRdb's version contains in-frame clones alone and is incomplete. In the table there are approximately 140,000 clones, roughly 92% of which are singletons. V and J are TRBV5-1 and TRBJ2-3, with TRBD1 matching 9 bases. This clonotype originated in an adult in good health. The sample here was peripheral blood, taken on day 0 of AZD1222 vaccination. The CDR3 is CASSLEGGQGWDTQYF. Written as DNA, the CDR3 is TGCGCCAGCAGCTTGGAAGGGGGACAGGGATGGGATACGCAGTATTTT.